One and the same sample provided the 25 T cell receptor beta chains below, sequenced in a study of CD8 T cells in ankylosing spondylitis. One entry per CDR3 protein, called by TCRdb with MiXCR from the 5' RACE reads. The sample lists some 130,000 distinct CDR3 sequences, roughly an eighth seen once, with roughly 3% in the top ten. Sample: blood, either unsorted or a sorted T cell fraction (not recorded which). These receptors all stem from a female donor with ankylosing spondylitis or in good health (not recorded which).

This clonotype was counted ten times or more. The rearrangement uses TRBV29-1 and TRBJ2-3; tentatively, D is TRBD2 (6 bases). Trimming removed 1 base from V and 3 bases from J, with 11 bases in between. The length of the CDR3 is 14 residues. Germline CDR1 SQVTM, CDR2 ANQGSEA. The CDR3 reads CSVEGPTRTDTQYF. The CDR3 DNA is TGCAGCGTTGAAGGCCCGACTAGGACAGATACGCAGTATTTT.

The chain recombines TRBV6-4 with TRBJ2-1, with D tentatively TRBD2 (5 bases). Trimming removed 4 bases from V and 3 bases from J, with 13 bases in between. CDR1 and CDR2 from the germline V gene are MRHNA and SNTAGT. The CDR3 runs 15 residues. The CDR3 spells CASSVLATSYNEQFF. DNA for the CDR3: TGTGCCAGCAGTGTCTTAGCAACTAGCTACAATGAGCAGTTCTTC.

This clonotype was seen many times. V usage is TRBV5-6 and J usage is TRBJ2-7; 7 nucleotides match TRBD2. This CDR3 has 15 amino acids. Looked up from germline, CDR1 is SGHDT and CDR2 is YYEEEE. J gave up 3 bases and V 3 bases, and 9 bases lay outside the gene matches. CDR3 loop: CASSSRRGVYYEQYF. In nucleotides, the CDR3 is TGTGCCAGCAGCTCGCGACGGGGGGTTTACTACGAGCAGTACTTC. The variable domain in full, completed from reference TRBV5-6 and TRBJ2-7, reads DAGVTQSPTHLIKTRGQQVTLRCSPKSGHDTVSWYQQALGQGPQFIFQYYEEEERQRGNFPDRFSGHQFPNYSSELNVNALLLGDSALYLCASSSRRGVYYEQYFGPGTRLTVT.

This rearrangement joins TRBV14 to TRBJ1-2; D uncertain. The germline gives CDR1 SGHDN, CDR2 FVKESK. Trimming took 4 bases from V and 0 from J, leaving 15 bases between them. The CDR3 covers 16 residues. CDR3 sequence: CASSPSGSKSNYGYTF. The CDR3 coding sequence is TGTGCCAGCAGCCCGTCCGGGAGTAAGTCTAACTATGGCTACACCTTC.

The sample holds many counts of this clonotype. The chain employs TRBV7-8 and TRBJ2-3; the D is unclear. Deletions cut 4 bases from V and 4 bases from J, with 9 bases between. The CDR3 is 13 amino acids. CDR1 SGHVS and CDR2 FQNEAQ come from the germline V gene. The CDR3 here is CASSSSYADTQYF. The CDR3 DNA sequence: TGTGCCAGCAGCTCGAGTTACGCAGATACGCAGTATTTT. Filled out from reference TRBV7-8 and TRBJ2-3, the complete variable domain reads GAGVSQSPRYKVAKRGQDVALRCDPISGHVSLFWYQQALGQGPEFLTYFQNEAQLDKSGLPSDRFFAERPEGSVSTLKIQRTQQEDSAVYLCASSSSYADTQYFGPGTRLTVL.

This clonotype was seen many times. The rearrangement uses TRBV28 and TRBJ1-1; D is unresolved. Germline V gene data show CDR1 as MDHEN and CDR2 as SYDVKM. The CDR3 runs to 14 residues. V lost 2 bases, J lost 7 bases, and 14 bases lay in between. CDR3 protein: CASSLVAGSFEAFF. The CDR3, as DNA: TGTGCCAGCAGTTTAGTCGCCGGATCCTTTGAAGCTTTCTTT.

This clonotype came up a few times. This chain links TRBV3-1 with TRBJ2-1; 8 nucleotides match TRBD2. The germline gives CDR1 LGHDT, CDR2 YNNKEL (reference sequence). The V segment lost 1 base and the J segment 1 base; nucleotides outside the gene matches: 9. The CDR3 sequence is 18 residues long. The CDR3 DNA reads TGTGCCAGCAGCCAAGGACAAATAGCGGGGCCGTCCTACAATGAGCAGTTCTTC. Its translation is CASSQGQIAGPSYNEQFF.

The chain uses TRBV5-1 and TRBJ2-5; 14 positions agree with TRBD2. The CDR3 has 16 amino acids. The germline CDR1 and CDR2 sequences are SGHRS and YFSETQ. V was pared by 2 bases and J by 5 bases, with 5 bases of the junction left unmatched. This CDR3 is CASSLGTSGRGETQYF. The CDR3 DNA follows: TGCGCCAGCAGCTTAGGGACTAGCGGGAGAGGGGAGACCCAGTACTTC.

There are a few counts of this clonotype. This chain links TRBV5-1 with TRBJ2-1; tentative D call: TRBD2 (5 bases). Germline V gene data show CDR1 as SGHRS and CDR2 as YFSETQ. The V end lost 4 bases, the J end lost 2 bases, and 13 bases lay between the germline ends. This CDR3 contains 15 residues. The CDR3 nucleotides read TGCGCCAGCAGCCCATTCGAGGGTACCTACAATGAGCAGTTCTTC. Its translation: CASSPFEGTYNEQFF.

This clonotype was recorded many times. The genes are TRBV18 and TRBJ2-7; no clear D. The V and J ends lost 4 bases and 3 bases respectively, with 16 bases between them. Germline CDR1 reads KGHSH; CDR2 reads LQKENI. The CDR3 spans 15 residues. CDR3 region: CASSQWKQVNYEQYF. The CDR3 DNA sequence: TGTGCCAGCTCACAGTGGAAGCAGGTCAACTACGAGCAGTACTTC.

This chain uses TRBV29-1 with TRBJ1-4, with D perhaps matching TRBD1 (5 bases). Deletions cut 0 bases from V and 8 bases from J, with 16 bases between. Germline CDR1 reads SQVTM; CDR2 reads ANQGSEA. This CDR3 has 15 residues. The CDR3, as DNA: TGCAGCGTTGAAGAGGGGACGGGGTACAACGAAAAACTGTTTTTT. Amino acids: CSVEEGTGYNEKLFF.

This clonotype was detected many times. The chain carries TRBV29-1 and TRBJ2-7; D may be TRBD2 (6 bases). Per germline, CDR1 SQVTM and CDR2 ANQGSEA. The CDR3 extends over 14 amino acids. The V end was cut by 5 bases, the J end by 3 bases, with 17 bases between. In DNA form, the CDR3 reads TGCAGCGTTATCCCTAGCGTCGGGGTCTACGAGCAGTACTTC. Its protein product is CSVIPSVGVYEQYF.

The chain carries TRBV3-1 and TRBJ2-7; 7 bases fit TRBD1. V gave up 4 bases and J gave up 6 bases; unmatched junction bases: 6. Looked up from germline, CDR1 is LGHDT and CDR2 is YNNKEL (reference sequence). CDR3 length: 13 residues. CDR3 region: CASSRDRIFEQYF. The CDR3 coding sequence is TGTGCCAGCAGCCGGGACAGAATCTTCGAGCAGTACTTC.

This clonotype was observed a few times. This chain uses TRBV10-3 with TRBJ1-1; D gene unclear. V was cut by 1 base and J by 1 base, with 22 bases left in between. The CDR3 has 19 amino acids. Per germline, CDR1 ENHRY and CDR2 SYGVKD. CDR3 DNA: TGTGCCATCAGTGAGTATCGTATTGACCGGGCGAACTCGAACACTGAAGCTTTCTTT. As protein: CAISEYRIDRANSNTEAFF.

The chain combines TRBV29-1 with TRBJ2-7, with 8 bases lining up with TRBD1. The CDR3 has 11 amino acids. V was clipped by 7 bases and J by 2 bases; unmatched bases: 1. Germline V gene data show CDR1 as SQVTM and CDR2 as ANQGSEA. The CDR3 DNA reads TGCAGCGGGGGACAGGCCTACGAGCAGTACTTC. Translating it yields CSGGQAYEQYF.

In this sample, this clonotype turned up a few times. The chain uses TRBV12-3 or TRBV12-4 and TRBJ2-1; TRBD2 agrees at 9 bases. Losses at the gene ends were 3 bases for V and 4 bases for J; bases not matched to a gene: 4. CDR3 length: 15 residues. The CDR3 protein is CASSFRGGEYNEQFF. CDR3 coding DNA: TGTGCCAGCAGTTTTCGCGGGGGGGAATACAATGAGCAGTTCTTC.

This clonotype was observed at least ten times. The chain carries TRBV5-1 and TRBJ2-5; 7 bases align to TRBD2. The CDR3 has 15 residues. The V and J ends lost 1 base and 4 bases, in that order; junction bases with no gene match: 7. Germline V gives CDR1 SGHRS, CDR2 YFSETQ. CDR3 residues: CASSLIQRERETQYF. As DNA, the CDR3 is TGCGCCAGCAGCTTGATCCAGCGGGAAAGAGAGACCCAGTACTTC.

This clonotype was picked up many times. CDR3 DNA sequence: TGTGCCAGCAGCCCAGGAGCGTATGCGCAGTATTTT. Translated: CASSPGAYAQYF. This chain joins TRBV11-2 and TRBJ2-3; D gene ambiguous. Deletions cut 5 bases from V and 10 bases from J, with 13 bases between. This CDR3 comprises 12 residues. Germline loops: CDR1 SGHAT, CDR2 FQNNGV.

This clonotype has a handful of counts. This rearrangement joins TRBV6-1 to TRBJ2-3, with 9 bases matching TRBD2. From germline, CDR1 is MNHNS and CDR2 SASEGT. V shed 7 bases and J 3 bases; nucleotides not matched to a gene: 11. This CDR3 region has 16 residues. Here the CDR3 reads CASISGRGGLTDTQYF. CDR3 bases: TGTGCCAGCATCTCGGGGCGGGGGGGCCTAACAGATACGCAGTATTTT.

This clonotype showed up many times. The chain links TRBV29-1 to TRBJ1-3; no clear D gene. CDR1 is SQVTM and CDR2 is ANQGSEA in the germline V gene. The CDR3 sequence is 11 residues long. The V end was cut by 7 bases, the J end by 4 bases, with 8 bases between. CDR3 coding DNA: TGCAGCGCCCTGAGGGGAAACACCATATATTTT. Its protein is CSALRGNTIYF.

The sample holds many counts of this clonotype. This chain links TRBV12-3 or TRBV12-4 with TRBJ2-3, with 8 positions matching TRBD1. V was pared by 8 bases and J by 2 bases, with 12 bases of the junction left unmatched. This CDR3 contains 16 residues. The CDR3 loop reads CASSHGTGRFTDTQYF. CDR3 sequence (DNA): TGTGCCAGCTCTCACGGGACAGGCAGATTCACAGATACGCAGTATTTT.

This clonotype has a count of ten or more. CDR3 in DNA: TGCAGTGCTAGCGTAACAAGCTCTGGGGCCAACGTCCTGACTTTC. It specifies CSASVTSSGANVLTF. V is TRBV20-1 and J is TRBJ2-6; D uncertain. V lost 3 bases and J lost 0, with 9 bases in between. This CDR3 has 15 amino acids. CDR1 DFQATT and CDR2 SNEGSKA come from the germline V gene (reference sequence).

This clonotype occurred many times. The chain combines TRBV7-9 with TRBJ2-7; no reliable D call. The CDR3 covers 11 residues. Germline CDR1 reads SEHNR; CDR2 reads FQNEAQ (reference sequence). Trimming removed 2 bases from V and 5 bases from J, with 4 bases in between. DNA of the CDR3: TGTGCCAGCAGCTTACTCCACGAGCAGTACTTC. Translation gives CASSLLHEQYF.

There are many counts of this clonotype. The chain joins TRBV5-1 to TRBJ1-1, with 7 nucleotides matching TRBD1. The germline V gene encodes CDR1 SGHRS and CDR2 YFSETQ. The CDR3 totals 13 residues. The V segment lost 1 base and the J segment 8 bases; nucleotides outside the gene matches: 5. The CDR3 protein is CASSLRTGHEAFF. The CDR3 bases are TGCGCCAGCAGCTTGCGGACAGGCCACGAAGCTTTCTTT.

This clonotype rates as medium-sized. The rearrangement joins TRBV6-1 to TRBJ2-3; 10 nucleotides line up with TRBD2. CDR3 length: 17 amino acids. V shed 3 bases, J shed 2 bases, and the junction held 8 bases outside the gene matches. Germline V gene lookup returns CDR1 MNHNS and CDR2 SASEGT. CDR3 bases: TGTGCCAGCAGTGAGAAGGAGCGGGGGGGACTCACAGATACGCAGTATTTT. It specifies CASSEKERGGLTDTQYF.